This T cell receptor (beta chain) was found in a study of human T cells and chemical hapten exposure. About the research overall: Variability of per-sample TCR yields stemmed mainly from small differences in pooled library volume.

J gave up 0 bases and V 2 bases, and 5 bases lay outside the gene matches. The germline V gene encodes CDR1 SGDLS and CDR2 YYNGEE. The CDR3 covers 16 residues. Points on this clonotype: Antigen specificity is unknown.

Study-wide results and caveats: TCRs above 1 in 1000 frequency did not change with DPC sensitization.

Stated time point: patch test 1, 2 weeks after DPC sensitization. Indicated treatment: therapeutic diphenylcyclopropenone sensitization with weekly scalp DPC. Blood draws came first, before each patch test. The library labeled individual cDNA molecules by adding unique molecular identifiers to them. TCRdb recomputed calls from the RACE reads with MiXCR, one row per CDR3 protein. Among some 49,000 distinct CDR3 sequences, around 9% were seen once, and the ten largest hold approximately 4.5%. The source is a woman aged 45-65 years with alopecia areata. Some clones in this sample may be carry-over from other donors' samples. Sequences were derived from whole blood, sampled in connection with sensitization to the hapten diphenylcyclopropenone (DPC). The genes are TRBV9 and TRBJ2-7, with TRBD1 matching over 10 bases. The CDR3 here is CASSVAGTGDSYEQYF. CDR3 bases: TGTGCCAGCAGCGTGGCCGGGACAGGGGACTCCTACGAGCAGTACTTC.